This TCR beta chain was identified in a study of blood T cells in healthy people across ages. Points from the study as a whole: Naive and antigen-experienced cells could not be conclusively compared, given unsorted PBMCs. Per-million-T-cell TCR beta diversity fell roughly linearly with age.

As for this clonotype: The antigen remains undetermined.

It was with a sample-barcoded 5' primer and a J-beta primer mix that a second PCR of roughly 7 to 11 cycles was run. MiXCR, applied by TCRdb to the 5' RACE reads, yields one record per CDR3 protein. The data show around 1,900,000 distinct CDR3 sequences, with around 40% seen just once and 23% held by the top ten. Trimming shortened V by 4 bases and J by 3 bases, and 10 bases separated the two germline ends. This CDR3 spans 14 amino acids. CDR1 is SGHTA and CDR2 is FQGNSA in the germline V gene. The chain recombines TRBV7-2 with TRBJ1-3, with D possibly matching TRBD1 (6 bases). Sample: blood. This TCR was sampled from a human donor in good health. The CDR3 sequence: CASSSGVFGNTIYF. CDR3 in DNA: TGTGCCAGCAGCTCAGGGGTATTTGGAAACACCATATATTTT.